The clone carrying this T cell receptor (beta chain) has just a few counts. What it binds is not known. These data belong to a study of identical twins. Study-level findings and limits: Models predicted too little out-of-frame TCR alpha sharing in monozygotic twins.

The CDR3 loop spans 14 amino acids. Trimming removed 8 bases from V and 0 bases from J, with 14 bases in between. Germline V gene data show CDR1 as MDHEN and CDR2 as SYDVKM. A universal primer site was incorporated via template switching, and the cDNA contained unique molecular identifiers. Using its own MiXCR run on the 5' RACE reads, TCRdb lists one record per CDR3 protein. The repertoire includes 540,000 or so distinct CDR3 sequences, 20% to 25% of them detected once, and approximately 0.52% sits in the top ten. All donors comprised healthy Caucasians. These data were likewise used in another study, on yellow fever vaccine responses in identical twins.

The sequenced sample consisted of CD4+ T cells sorted from blood. The rearrangement links TRBV28 to TRBJ2-7; D ambiguous. The source of this sequence is a woman under 30 in good health. DNA for the CDR3: TGTGCCAGCTTAGGCAACCGAATCTCCTACGAGCAGTACTTC. It yields the protein CASLGNRISYEQYF.